The 27 T cell receptor beta chains below all came from one sample that was sequenced in a study of blood T cell repertoires in COVID-19. Sequencing used immunoSEQ multiplex PCR; TCRdb keeps in-frame clones, though not all of them. The sample lists 73,000 or so clones, more than 85% occurring once. Sequences were obtained from peripheral blood. The source of these receptors is a human donor with active COVID-19. The donor label of this sample is uncertain.

The chain carries TRBV6-1 and TRBJ2-6; TRBD1 matches at 12 bases. Germline assignment: CDR1 MNHNS and CDR2 SASEGT. After removal of 4 bases from V and 2 bases from J, the junction contained 6 bases not matched to a gene. The CDR3 length is 18 residues. The CDR3 here is CASSGPGQGAAGANVLTF. The CDR3 DNA reads TGTGCCAGCAGTGGGCCGGGACAGGGGGCGGCTGGGGCCAACGTCCTGACTTTC.

This chain connects TRBV2 to TRBJ1-5, with D hard to call. The germline gives CDR1 SNHLY, CDR2 FYNNEI. V lost 0 bases to trimming and J lost 0 bases, with 6 bases between them. This CDR3 has 15 residues. As DNA, the CDR3 is TGTGCCAGCAGTGAAGCACAGAATAGCAATCAGCCCCAGCATTTT. Its translation: CASSEAQNSNQPQHF. Drawing the rest from reference TRBV2 and TRBJ1-5, the complete variable domain is EPEVTQTPSHQVTQMGQEVILRCVPISNHLYFYWYRQILGQKVEFLVSFYNNEISEKSEIFDDQFSVERPDGSNFTLKIRSTKLEDSAMYFCASSEAQNSNQPQHFGDGTRLSIL.

The chain links TRBV28 to TRBJ2-5, with D hard to call. V gave up 2 bases and J gave up 1 base, with 8 bases separating them. This CDR3 is built from 14 residues. CDR1 is MDHEN, CDR2 SYDVKM, per germline. The CDR3 spells CASSLAYPQETQYF. The DNA for the CDR3 is TGTGCCAGCAGTTTAGCCTATCCCCAAGAGACCCAGTACTTC.

The chain is built from TRBV5-1 and TRBJ1-4, with D possibly being TRBD1 (6 bases). Trimming took off 2 bases at V and 0 bases at J, with 8 bases between the two ends. The CDR3 is made up of 15 amino acids. The germline gives CDR1 SGHRS, CDR2 YFSETQ. In nucleotides, the CDR3 is TGCGCCAGCAGCTTTAGGGGGTCAACTAATGAAAAACTGTTTTTT. It is translated as CASSFRGSTNEKLFF.

V gene TRBV25-1 combines with J gene TRBJ1-4, with a tentative D call TRBD1 (6 bases). The CDR3 spans 17 residues. Between the trimmed V and J ends, which lost 0 bases and 2 bases, there was a span of 13 bases. CDR1 is MGHDK and CDR2 is SYGVNS in the germline V gene. CDR3 residues: CASSEYGVRGTNEKLFF. In DNA, the CDR3 is TGTGCCAGCAGTGAATACGGGGTGAGGGGGACTAATGAAAAACTGTTTTTT.

This chain's CDR3 is CASSGLAGGPNEQFF. The CDR3 nucleotides read TGTGCCAGCAGTGGATTAGCGGGAGGGCCAAATGAGCAGTTCTTC. This chain links TRBV2 with TRBJ2-1, with TRBD2 matching over 11 bases. The length of the CDR3 is 15 residues. V was pared by 4 bases and J by 7 bases, with 6 bases of the junction left unmatched. Germline CDR1 SNHLY, CDR2 FYNNEI.

J is TRBJ2-3 and V is TRBV4-1; TRBD2 aligns across 8 bases. Germline V CDR1 and CDR2: MGHRA, YSYEKL. Trimming removed 0 bases from V and 4 bases from J; junction bases left unmatched: 15. This CDR3 spans 19 amino acids. The CDR3 loop reads CASSQDPPLAGTVADTQYF. The CDR3 coding sequence is TGCGCCAGCAGCCAAGATCCCCCTCTAGCGGGCACTGTCGCAGATACGCAGTATTTT.

The chain uses TRBV7-3 and TRBJ2-1, with a possible D match to TRBD2 (6 bases). The CDR3 consists of 14 residues. With 5 bases removed from V and 3 bases from J, the gap between germline ends came to 11 bases. The V gene's germline CDR1 is SGHTA and CDR2 FQGTGA. The CDR3 DNA reads TGTGCCAGCAGCGATCTGGGAGGCTACAATGAGCAGTTCTTC. It specifies CASSDLGGYNEQFF.

The chain uses TRBV19 and TRBJ2-4, with unresolved D. The length of the CDR3 is 11 residues. Between the trimmed V and J ends, which lost 6 bases and 6 bases, there was a span of 6 bases. CDR1 and CDR2 (germline): LNHDA, SQIVND (reference sequence). CDR3 loop: CASSGRNIQYF. The CDR3 nucleotides are TGTGCCAGTAGCGGTCGAAACATTCAGTACTTC.

The gene calls are TRBV10-1 and TRBJ2-5, with a possible D match to TRBD1 (7 bases). The CDR3 length is 15 residues. CDR1 WNHNN and CDR2 SYGVQD come from the germline V gene (reference sequence). Trimming removed 0 bases from V and 5 bases from J, with 13 bases in between. The CDR3 here is CASSESGGGVETQYF. The CDR3 DNA sequence: TGCGCCAGCAGTGAGTCTGGAGGGGGCGTGGAGACCCAGTACTTC.

This chain links TRBV2 with TRBJ1-1, with 7 bases identical to TRBD1. The CDR3 sequence is 15 residues long. V gave up 4 bases and J gave up 4 bases; unmatched junction bases: 9. Germline V gene lookup returns CDR1 SNHLY and CDR2 FYNNEI. The CDR3: CASSGGLGTVTEAFF. In nucleotides, the CDR3 is TGTGCCAGCAGTGGGGGTCTAGGGACAGTCACTGAAGCTTTCTTT.

This chain links TRBV28 with TRBJ1-4, with a tentative D call TRBD1 (6 bases). V was trimmed by 10 bases and J by 8 bases, leaving 20 bases between them. The CDR3 contains 14 residues. Germline V lookup: CDR1 MDHEN, CDR2 SYDVKM. The CDR3 nucleotides are TGTGCCACCTACAACGGGGGGCGGCGAGAAAAACTGTTTTTT. Encoded protein: CATYNGGRREKLFF.

J is TRBJ2-1 and V is TRBV9, with TRBD1 as a possible D gene (6 bases). CDR1 is SGDLS and CDR2 is YYNGEE in the germline V gene. V was shortened by 1 base and J by 5 bases, with 10 bases between the two germline ends. The length of the CDR3 is 14 residues. CDR3 protein: CASSVTGSNNEQFF. For the CDR3, the DNA is TGTGCCAGCAGCGTAACAGGGTCTAACAATGAGCAGTTCTTC.

This rearrangement joins TRBV19 to TRBJ1-1; D is perhaps TRBD1 (5 bases). The CDR3 has 13 residues. Germline-derived CDR1 and CDR2 are LNHDA and SQIVND (reference sequence). V was shortened by 5 bases and J by 5 bases, with 12 bases between the two germline ends. In DNA form, the CDR3 reads TGTGCCAGTAGTTCCAGGGCGAGGACTGAAGCTTTCTTT. The encoded protein is CASSSRARTEAFF.

J is TRBJ1-1 and V is TRBV5-1; D is perhaps TRBD1 (5 bases). CDR1 and CDR2 (germline): SGHRS, YFSETQ. This CDR3 region has 13 residues. V lost 4 bases to trimming and J lost 7 bases, with 14 bases between them. Written as DNA, the CDR3 is TGCGCCAGCAGCCCGCCGGGGGGTAGTGAAGCTTTCTTT. Translating gives CASSPPGGSEAFF.

The V and J genes are TRBV5-1 and TRBJ1-2; 8 bases match TRBD1. The CDR3 covers 13 residues. J was trimmed by 11 bases and V by 0 bases; bases with no gene match: 6. CDR1 SGHRS and CDR2 YFSETQ come from the germline V gene. The CDR3 loop reads CASSLEWTGRYTF. DNA for the CDR3: TGCGCCAGCAGCTTGGAATGGACAGGGCGTTACACCTTC. The variable domain in full, completed from reference TRBV5-1 and TRBJ1-2, reads KAGVTQTPRYLIKTRGQQVTLSCSPISGHRSVSWYQQTPGQGLQFLFEYFSETQRNKGNFPGRFSGRQFSNSRSEMNVSTLELGDSALYLCASSLEWTGRYTFGSGTRLTVV.

The rearrangement uses TRBV5-1 and TRBJ2-1; D gene uncertain. Germline V gives CDR1 SGHRS, CDR2 YFSETQ. V was pared by 0 bases and J by 0 bases, with 13 bases between. The CDR3 consists of 17 residues. For the CDR3, the DNA is TGCGCCAGCAGCTTGGCCCCCCTTCGTAGCTCCTACAATGAGCAGTTCTTC. Translated: CASSLAPLRSSYNEQFF. Complete variable domain (other parts from reference TRBV5-1 and TRBJ2-1): KAGVTQTPRYLIKTRGQQVTLSCSPISGHRSVSWYQQTPGQGLQFLFEYFSETQRNKGNFPGRFSGRQFSNSRSEMNVSTLELGDSALYLCASSLAPLRSSYNEQFFGPGTRLTVL.

V is TRBV7-9 and J is TRBJ2-7, with TRBD2 matching over 9 bases. The junction had 17 bases not matched to a gene; V was cut back by 4 bases and J by 7 bases. This CDR3 has 17 residues. Per the germline V gene, CDR1 is SEHNR and CDR2 is FQNEAQ (reference sequence). The CDR3 sequence: CASSYLGASGRIGEQYF. The DNA of the CDR3 is TGTGCCAGCAGCTACCTGGGGGCGAGCGGGAGGATTGGGGAGCAGTACTTC.

The rearrangement uses TRBV10-3 and TRBJ2-7, with 8 bases that match TRBD1. The J segment lost 5 bases and the V segment lost 6 bases, leaving 6 bases of the junction unmatched. The CDR3 covers 13 residues. CDR1 ENHRY and CDR2 SYGVKD come from the germline V gene. The CDR3 protein is CAISQDRVHEQYF. CDR3 DNA: TGTGCCATCAGCCAGGACAGGGTGCACGAGCAGTACTTC.

The rearrangement links TRBV9 to TRBJ2-2; TRBD1 agrees at 8 bases. Losses at the gene ends were 4 bases for V and 5 bases for J; bases not matched to a gene: 10. The germline CDR1 and CDR2 sequences are SGDLS and YYNGEE. CDR3 length equals 16 residues. The DNA for the CDR3 is TGTGCCAGCAGCTCTGCCGGGACAGGCTTAACCGGGGAGCTGTTTTTT. Protein product: CASSSAGTGLTGELFF.

This rearrangement joins TRBV28 to TRBJ2-1; 8 bases fit TRBD1. Germline V gene data show CDR1 as MDHEN and CDR2 as SYDVKM. The CDR3 has 15 residues. Germline trimming cut 10 bases from V and 7 bases from J; bases unmatched to any gene: 15. In DNA, the CDR3 is TGTGCCACCTCACTCGCCAGGGGGCTCTCAAATGAGCAGTTCTTC. Translated: CATSLARGLSNEQFF.

CDR3 in amino acids: CASSPRLASVGELFF. The CDR3 DNA reads TGTGCCAGCAGCCCGAGACTAGCGTCAGTCGGGGAGCTGTTTTTT. The chain joins TRBV7-2 to TRBJ2-2; 8 bases are a match to TRBD2. CDR1 is SGHTA, CDR2 FQGNSA, per germline. With V trimmed by 5 bases and J by 7 bases, 9 bases remained unmatched. This CDR3 is 15 amino acids long.

V and J are TRBV24-1 and TRBJ2-7, with D tentatively TRBD1 (5 bases). From germline, CDR1 is KGHDR and CDR2 SFDVKD. The CDR3 length is 13 residues. Trimming stripped 0 bases from V and 6 bases from J, with 8 bases between. In DNA, the CDR3 is TGTGCCACCAGTGATTTGGCAGGGCGCGAGCAGTACTTC. Translating gives CATSDLAGREQYF.

The CDR3 sequence: CASSLDGSNEKLFF. CDR3 DNA: TGTGCCAGCAGCTTGGACGGGAGTAACGAAAAACTGTTTTTT. The rearrangement links TRBV5-5 to TRBJ1-4; D call uncertain. V gave up 0 bases and J gave up 8 bases, with 11 bases separating them. Germline V gene lookup returns CDR1 SGHKS and CDR2 YYEKEE (reference sequence). CDR3 length: 14 amino acids.

This sequence joins TRBV6-2 or TRBV6-3 and TRBJ1-6; 7 bases line up with TRBD1. There are 15 residues in the CDR3. CDR1 is MNHEY and CDR2 is SVGEGT in the germline V gene. The junction had 9 bases not matched to a gene; V was cut back by 6 bases and J by 7 bases. The DNA of the CDR3 is TGTGCCAGCAGCTTTCCGACAGGGAGAAATTCACCCCTCCACTTT. Translation: CASSFPTGRNSPLHF.

The V call is TRBV5-4, the J call TRBJ2-3; D is ambiguous. This CDR3 contains 15 residues. CDR1 and CDR2 from the germline V gene are SGHNT and YYREEE (reference sequence). V lost 2 bases to trimming and J lost 0 bases, with 10 bases between them. The CDR3 protein is CASSLGGSSTDTQYF. The CDR3 DNA sequence: TGTGCCAGCAGCTTAGGCGGTTCTAGCACAGATACGCAGTATTTT.

This sequence joins TRBV12-5 and TRBJ1-5; D may be TRBD1 (6 bases). V gave up 5 bases and J gave up 4 bases, with 15 bases separating them. The CDR3 covers 15 residues. Germline V lookup: CDR1 LGHNT, CDR2 FRNRAP. The DNA of the CDR3 is TGTGCTAGTGGTAACCCGGGGGGGCCAAATCAGCCCCAGCATTTT. Translation gives CASGNPGGPNQPQHF. Looking up the rest from reference TRBV12-5 and TRBJ1-5 gives the full variable domain: DARVTQTPRHKVTEMGQEVTMRCQPILGHNTVFWYRQTMMQGLELLAYFRNRAPLDDSGMPKDRFSAEMPDATLATLKIQPSEPRDSAVYFCASGNPGGPNQPQHFGDGTRLSIL.